These 22 T cell receptor beta chains came from one sample sequenced in a study of T cell responses to AZD1222 COVID-19 vaccine. Data came from immunoSEQ multiplex PCR; TCRdb stores just in-frame clones and leaves some out. Seen here are about 110,000 clones, about 88% observed once, and the top ten hold approximately 17%. The sample consisted of peripheral blood, taken on day 0 of AZD1222 vaccination. These receptors were collected from an adult in good health.

This clone was counted once. The chain combines TRBV19 with TRBJ1-2, with a possible D match to TRBD1 (5 bases). From germline, CDR1 is LNHDA and CDR2 SQIVND (reference sequence). The V end lost 0 bases, the J end lost 6 bases, and 8 bases lay between the germline ends. CDR3 length: 13 amino acids. The DNA of the CDR3 is TGTGCCAGTAGTATAGATAGGGGTCATGGCTACACCTTC. Translating it yields CASSIDRGHGYTF.

This rearrangement joins TRBV7-9 to TRBJ2-3; TRBD2 agrees at 14 bases. CDR1 SEHNR and CDR2 FQNEAQ come from the germline V gene (reference sequence). The CDR3 loop spans 16 amino acids. Trimming took 5 bases from V and 4 from J; bases not matched to a gene: 5. The CDR3 is CASSMGLAGVADTQYF. As DNA, the CDR3 is TGTGCCAGCAGCATGGGACTAGCGGGAGTGGCAGATACGCAGTATTTT.

The count of this clone is one. Relative to the germline gene, one junction end is altered; a read error may explain this. J is TRBJ1-6 and V is TRBV2; D is possibly TRBD1 (5 bases). This CDR3 is built from 15 residues. The germline CDR1 and CDR2 sequences are SNHLY and FYNNEI. CDR3 residues: CASREDSSYNSPLHF. As DNA, the CDR3 is TGTGCCAGCAGGGAAGACAGCTCCTATAATTCACCCCTCCACTTT.

This rearrangement joins TRBV3-1 (or the pseudogene TRBV3-2) to TRBJ1-3, with D tentatively TRBD1 (6 bases). In germline, CDR1 is LGHDT, CDR2 YNNKEL (reference sequence). There are 17 residues in the CDR3. V dropped 0 bases and J dropped 2 bases, with 14 bases sitting between them. In DNA form, the CDR3 reads TGTGCCAGCAGCCAAGACCTTCCTGGGACACCTGGAAACACCATATATTTT. Protein: CASSQDLPGTPGNTIYF.

The chain uses TRBV27 and TRBJ2-7; TRBD2 is a possible D gene (6 bases). Per germline, CDR1 MNHEY and CDR2 SMNVEV (reference sequence). This CDR3 region has 13 residues. V was clipped by 6 bases and J by 2 bases, with 11 bases between them. CDR3 DNA sequence: TGTGCCAGCAGGGAAGCGGGCGCCTACGAGCAGTACTTC. This codes for CASREAGAYEQYF.

The V call is TRBV7-6, the J call TRBJ1-4, with 7 bases that match TRBD1. V was clipped by 1 base and J by 6 bases; unmatched bases: 2. Per the germline V gene, CDR1 is SGHVS and CDR2 is FNYEAQ. This CDR3 is 14 amino acids long. The CDR3, as DNA: TGTGCCAGCAGCTTAGGTCAGGGGGATGAAAAACTGTTTTTT. It yields the protein CASSLGQGDEKLFF.

A few counts support this clone. This sequence joins TRBV5-5 and TRBJ2-7; maybe TRBD2 (5 bases). From germline, CDR1 is SGHKS and CDR2 YYEKEE (reference sequence). This CDR3 region has 16 residues. V was clipped by 4 bases and J by 3 bases, with 20 bases between them. CDR3: CASSPKGEDWFYEQYF. In nucleotides, the CDR3 is TGTGCCAGCAGCCCTAAGGGAGAAGACTGGTTCTACGAGCAGTACTTC.

Note on this clone: At one end, the junction sequence differs from germline, possibly due to a read error. This chain uses TRBV9 with TRBJ2-3, with D perhaps TRBD1 or TRBD2 (5 bases each). The V gene's germline CDR1 is SGDLS and CDR2 YYNGEE. The CDR3 is 13 amino acids. In DNA form, the CDR3 reads TGTGCCAGCAGTCGGGACGGCACGGATACGCAGTATTTT. Residues: CASSRDGTDTQYF.

The chain links TRBV7-8 to TRBJ1-5; D is unresolved. V was trimmed by 4 bases and J by 0 bases, leaving 10 bases between them. Germline V gene sequence: CDR1 SGHVS, CDR2 FQNEAQ. There are 15 residues in the CDR3. The CDR3 DNA follows: TGTGCCAGCAGCTCATTTGGATATAGCAATCAGCCCCAGCATTTT. As protein: CASSSFGYSNQPQHF.

This clone was detected once. Other DNA sequences within the sample encode an identical CDR3. The chain links TRBV5-1 to TRBJ2-2, with D uncertain. V lost 2 bases and J 2 bases, leaving 4 bases between the germline ends. Germline values: CDR1 SGHRS, CDR2 YFSETQ. The CDR3 contains 13 residues. DNA of the CDR3: TGCGCCAGCAGCTTTCCCAACACCGGGGAGCTGTTTTTT. Encoded protein: CASSFPNTGELFF.

The V gene is TRBV24-1, the J gene TRBJ2-7; D is unresolved. This CDR3 comprises 13 residues. CDR1 and CDR2 from the germline V gene are KGHDR and SFDVKD. Deletions cut 3 bases from V and 5 bases from J, with 10 bases between. CDR3 bases: TGTGCCACCAGTGATCCCACCGTCCACGAGCAGTACTTC. This encodes CATSDPTVHEQYF.

This chain connects TRBV24-1 to TRBJ2-1, with D perhaps TRBD1 or TRBD2 (6 bases each). The germline V and J ends were trimmed by 4 bases and 6 bases, with 21 bases remaining between them. The length of the CDR3 is 17 residues. Per the germline V gene, CDR1 is KGHDR and CDR2 is SFDVKD. The CDR3 sequence is CATSDPQGGGRGNEQFF. The CDR3 coding sequence is TGTGCCACCAGTGACCCCCAAGGAGGGGGACGGGGCAATGAGCAGTTCTTC.

The V and J genes are TRBV7-8 and TRBJ1-2, with a possible D match to TRBD1 (6 bases). The CDR3 runs to 16 residues. The ends were cut back, 1 base at V and 8 bases at J, with 20 bases in the middle. In germline, CDR1 is SGHVS, CDR2 FQNEAQ. The CDR3 reads CASSLGLTGGSEGYTF. The CDR3 DNA is TGTGCCAGCAGCTTAGGGCTAACCGGGGGCTCTGAGGGCTACACCTTC.

The rearrangement joins TRBV2 to TRBJ1-1; the D is unclear. The CDR3 sequence is 12 residues long. Trimming left V 7 bases short and J 8 bases short, with 14 bases between. Germline assignment: CDR1 SNHLY and CDR2 FYNNEI. CDR3 nucleotide sequence: TGTGCCAGCACGATAGCCTTAAAGGAAGCTTTCTTT. Amino acid sequence: CASTIALKEAFF.

The chain is built from TRBV6-5 and TRBJ1-2; D call uncertain. Germline V CDR1 and CDR2: MNHEY, SVGAGI. The CDR3 has 12 amino acids. V was cut by 7 bases and J by 8 bases, with 14 bases left in between. Written as DNA, the CDR3 is TGTGCCAGCACCCAGACCGGGTCGGGCTACACCTTC. Translating it yields CASTQTGSGYTF.

This chain connects TRBV19 to TRBJ1-2, with 10 bases aligning to TRBD1. The germline V gene encodes CDR1 LNHDA and CDR2 SQIVND (reference sequence). The V segment lost 7 bases and the J segment 0 bases; nucleotides outside the gene matches: 8. This CDR3 region has 16 residues. The CDR3 sequence is CASINPGQGPNYGYTF. The CDR3 DNA is TGTGCCAGTATTAACCCGGGACAGGGGCCTAACTATGGCTACACCTTC.

Points on this clone: The same CDR3 also results from other DNA sequences found in this sample. The chain links TRBV5-1 to TRBJ1-4; TRBD1 aligns across 10 bases. The germline V gene has CDR1 SGHRS and CDR2 YFSETQ. V lost 4 bases, J lost 5 bases, and 8 bases stayed unmatched. The CDR3 covers 16 residues. As DNA, the CDR3 is TGCGCCAGCAGCGTGACAGGGGGCCCCACCAATGAAAAACTGTTTTTT. This sequence encodes CASSVTGGPTNEKLFF.

V and J are TRBV7-3 and TRBJ2-5, with a tentative D call TRBD1 (6 bases). The CDR3 sequence is 13 residues long. V was pared by 5 bases and J by 5 bases, with 12 bases between. CDR1 and CDR2 (germline): SGHTA, FQGTGA. As DNA, the CDR3 is TGTGCCAGCAGCCGCAGGGGTTTGGAGACCCAGTACTTC. This gives the protein CASSRRGLETQYF.

This rearrangement joins TRBV12-3 or TRBV12-4 to TRBJ2-1, with D perhaps matching TRBD2 (6 bases). Trimming pared 6 bases from V and 10 bases from J, leaving 13 bases between. CDR3 length equals 12 residues. CDR3 bases: TGTGCCAGCAGGGAACTAGCCAGGGAGCAGTTCTTC. Translating gives CASRELAREQFF.

This clone was counted a single time. The chain has TRBV7-7 and TRBJ2-2; possible D gene TRBD2, 5 bases. Germline assignment: CDR1 SSHAT and CDR2 FNYEAQ (reference sequence). The CDR3 totals 15 residues. The germline V and J ends were trimmed by 5 bases and 4 bases, with 14 bases remaining between them. The CDR3 protein is CASSGVPGSTGELFF. In DNA, the CDR3 is TGTGCCAGCAGCGGGGTTCCGGGGAGCACCGGGGAGCTGTTTTTT.

The chain recombines TRBV5-4 with TRBJ2-1, with a tentative D call TRBD2 (6 bases). V lost 4 bases, J lost 5 bases, and 13 bases lay in between. CDR1 and CDR2 from the germline V gene are SGHNT and YYREEE (reference sequence). The CDR3 loop spans 14 amino acids. The CDR3 loop reads CASSPSGVHNEQFF. The CDR3 DNA sequence: TGTGCCAGCAGCCCTTCGGGGGTCCACAATGAGCAGTTCTTC.

DNA for the CDR3: TGCGCCAGCAGTGAGTCGACAGGGCCAAAGGCAGATACGCAGTATTTT. This gives the protein CASSESTGPKADTQYF. The chain carries TRBV10-1 and TRBJ2-3, with TRBD1 identical over 7 bases. J lost 4 bases, V lost 0 bases, and 7 bases had no gene match. This CDR3 spans 16 amino acids. CDR1 WNHNN and CDR2 SYGVQD come from the germline V gene (reference sequence).